These 26 T cell receptor beta chains were sequenced from one sample in a study of brain T cells in children with intractable seizures. Libraries were prepared by immunoSEQ multiplex PCR; TCRdb keeps only in-frame clonotypes and omits some of them. The sample has some 64,000 clones; 90% to 96% are singletons. The sequencing here drew on peripheral blood, taken at surgery. All receptors come from a boy in the first two years of life with focal cortical dysplasia and intractable seizures.

This clone was seen a few times. The rearrangement links TRBV7-2 to TRBJ2-7; 8 nucleotides match TRBD2. The CDR3 runs to 15 residues. J was trimmed by 0 bases and V by 5 bases; bases with no gene match: 6. Per germline, CDR1 SGHTA and CDR2 FQGNSA. CDR3 amino acids: CASSTAGTSSYEQYF. The DNA of the CDR3 is TGTGCCAGCAGCACCGCCGGGACTAGCTCCTACGAGCAGTACTTC. The entire variable domain, with the rest obtained from reference TRBV7-2 and TRBJ2-7, is as follows: GAGVSQSPSNKVTEKGKDVELRCDPISGHTALYWYRQSLGQGLEFLIYFQGNSAPDKSGLPSDRFSAERTGGSVSTLTIQRTQQEDSAVYLCASSTAGTSSYEQYFGPGTRLTVT.

This rearrangement joins TRBV7-9 to TRBJ2-7, with unresolved D. This CDR3 comprises 11 residues. Germline V gives CDR1 SEHNR, CDR2 FQNEAQ (reference sequence). The V end was cut by 5 bases, the J end by 5 bases, with 7 bases between. The CDR3 DNA reads TGTGCCAGCAGCGACTTCCACGAGCAGTACTTC. This translates into CASSDFHEQYF.

The chain joins TRBV5-6 to TRBJ2-3; the match to TRBD1 covers 7 bases. The germline V gene encodes CDR1 SGHDT and CDR2 YYEEEE. The CDR3 sequence is 14 residues long. V lost 7 bases and J lost 0; bases outside the gene matches: 5. CDR3 sequence: CASWPGQSTDTQYF. Written as DNA, the CDR3 is TGTGCCAGCTGGCCGGGACAGAGCACAGATACGCAGTATTTT.

DNA of the CDR3: TGTGCCAGCAGTCTGCTTGGGGGGGCCGGGAAAGATACGCAGTATTTT. Translating gives CASSLLGGAGKDTQYF. The chain carries TRBV6-4 and TRBJ2-3, with D possibly TRBD2 on 7 matching bases. V was cut by 5 bases and J by 5 bases, with 20 bases left in between. CDR1 MRHNA and CDR2 SNTAGT come from the germline V gene. This CDR3 has 16 residues.

This sequence joins TRBV20-1 and TRBJ2-1; D is unresolved. Germline V gene sequence: CDR1 DFQATT, CDR2 SNEGSKA (reference sequence). Trimming took off 6 bases at V and 5 bases at J, with 8 bases between the two ends. The CDR3 sequence is 11 residues long. The CDR3 sequence is CSAPDHNEQFF. The CDR3, as DNA: TGCAGTGCCCCGGACCACAATGAGCAGTTCTTC.

The chain couples TRBV1 to TRBJ2-1; TRBD2 was called by the table and not checked on the DNA. TRBV1 is shown as a pseudogene. This CDR3 has 13 residues. The CDR3 DNA reads as TGCACCAGCAGCCAAGGGGAAGCGGGGAAGGAGTTCTTC. Translation gives CTSSQGEAGKEFF.

V gene TRBV9 combines with J gene TRBJ1-1; the D is unclear. V was pared by 0 bases and J by 1 base, with 7 bases between. Per germline, CDR1 SGDLS and CDR2 YYNGEE. CDR3 length equals 14 residues. CDR3 DNA sequence: TGTGCCAGCAGCGTAGCGCACCGGAACACTGAAGCTTTCTTT. Residues: CASSVAHRNTEAFF.

The chain combines TRBV7-2 with TRBJ2-1; TRBD2 agrees at 8 bases. The CDR3 is 16 amino acids. The germline V gene has CDR1 SGHTA and CDR2 FQGNSA. The V and J ends lost 5 bases and 5 bases, in that order; junction bases with no gene match: 11. CDR3 DNA: TGTGCCAGCAGCCCATTACAGCGGGAGTGGCACAATGAGCAGTTCTTC. Amino acids: CASSPLQREWHNEQFF.

This sequence joins TRBV5-6 and TRBJ1-6; 7 bases agree with TRBD1. The germline CDR1 and CDR2 sequences are SGHDT and YYEEEE. The CDR3 is 15 residues long. V dropped 4 bases and J dropped 4; count of bases not matched to a gene: 5. This chain's CDR3 is CASSSLQGYNSPLHF. DNA for the CDR3: TGTGCCAGCAGCAGCCTACAGGGGTATAATTCACCCCTCCACTTT.

V usage is TRBV7-2 and J usage is TRBJ1-1; D unclear. The germline V gene encodes CDR1 SGHTA and CDR2 FQGNSA. Trimming cost V 2 bases and J 6 bases, with 16 bases left between them. CDR3 length: 15 amino acids. For the CDR3, the DNA is TGTGCCAGCAGCTTATCGGGCATAAATGAGGCTGAAGCTTTCTTT. Protein: CASSLSGINEAEAFF.

The gene calls are TRBV6-2 or TRBV6-3 and TRBJ1-2; 7 nucleotides agree with TRBD1. The CDR3 runs 14 residues. With V trimmed by 5 bases and J by 2 bases, 5 bases remained unmatched. Germline values: CDR1 MNHEY, CDR2 SVGEGT. The chain's CDR3 is CASSTGAGNYGYTF. CDR3 nucleotide sequence: TGTGCCAGCAGTACAGGGGCAGGGAACTATGGCTACACCTTC.

The V gene is TRBV19, the J gene TRBJ2-1; TRBD1 matches 7 bases. The CDR3 length is 15 residues. CDR1 LNHDA and CDR2 SQIVND come from the germline V gene (reference sequence). The junction had 4 bases not matched to a gene; V was cut back by 1 base and J by 4 bases. CDR3 region: CASSIVPGQYNEQFF. DNA for the CDR3: TGTGCCAGTAGTATAGTCCCGGGACAGTACAATGAGCAGTTCTTC.

The rearrangement links TRBV27 to TRBJ2-7; 10 bases line up with TRBD2. The CDR3 runs 15 residues. J lost 7 bases, V lost 3 bases, and 9 bases had no gene match. Germline CDR1 MNHEY, CDR2 SMNVEV (reference sequence). This chain's CDR3 is CASSFRLAGVGEQYF. Written as DNA, the CDR3 is TGTGCCAGCAGTTTTAGGCTAGCGGGAGTCGGAGAGCAGTACTTC.

This chain joins TRBV29-1 and TRBJ1-2; TRBD1 matches at 8 bases. Germline V gene data show CDR1 as SQVTM and CDR2 as ANQGSEA. V dropped 6 bases and J dropped 0; count of bases not matched to a gene: 3. CDR3 length: 13 residues. CDR3: CSVGTGSNYGYTF. DNA for the CDR3: TGCAGCGTCGGGACAGGCTCTAACTATGGCTACACCTTC.

V is TRBV9 and J is TRBJ2-5, with D maybe TRBD1 (5 bases). Between the trimmed V and J ends, which lost 2 bases and 3 bases, there was a span of 8 bases. This CDR3 region has 13 residues. From germline, CDR1 is SGDLS and CDR2 YYNGEE. CDR3 protein: CASSVGREETQYF. The DNA of the CDR3 is TGTGCCAGCAGCGTCGGCAGGGAAGAGACCCAGTACTTC.

The chain is built from TRBV7-2 and TRBJ2-2, with 9 bases fitting TRBD1. Losses at the gene ends were 5 bases for V and 4 bases for J; bases not matched to a gene: 8. Germline lookup yields CDR1 SGHTA and CDR2 FQGNSA. The CDR3 spans 16 residues. CDR3 amino acids: CASSAYRGQGTGELFF. Here the CDR3 DNA reads TGTGCCAGCAGCGCCTACAGGGGACAGGGCACCGGGGAGCTGTTTTTT.

V usage is TRBV23-1 and J usage is TRBJ2-3; TRBD2 aligns across 8 bases. TRBV23-1 is an open reading frame whose function is uncertain. Losses at the gene ends were 3 bases for V and 8 bases for J; bases not matched to a gene: 7. The CDR3 totals 14 residues. This chain's CDR3 is CASSHGTRWFTQYF. CDR3 DNA sequence: TGCGCCAGCAGTCACGGGACTAGGTGGTTTACGCAGTATTTT.

The chain links TRBV18 to TRBJ1-2, with TRBD1 identical over 11 bases. The CDR3 is 15 residues long. Germline V CDR1 and CDR2: KGHSH, LQKENI. Unmatched junction bases numbered 1, after V lost 2 bases and J lost 2 bases. CDR3 bases: TGTGCCAGCTCACCAGGGACAGGGGGGAACTATGGCTACACCTTC. Translating it yields CASSPGTGGNYGYTF.

V is TRBV5-5 and J is TRBJ1-2, with 8 bases matching TRBD1. Trimming removed 4 bases from V and 7 bases from J; junction bases left unmatched: 9. The CDR3 is 14 residues long. Germline V gene sequence: CDR1 SGHKS, CDR2 YYEKEE (reference sequence). The CDR3 bases are TGTGCCAGCAGCACAGGGGACAGGCCTCCTGGCTACACCTTC. Translating it yields CASSTGDRPPGYTF.

The rearrangement links TRBV7-2 to TRBJ2-7; 9 nucleotides agree with TRBD2. The length of the CDR3 is 16 residues. The V gene end was trimmed by 6 bases and the J gene end by 4 bases; junction bases not matched to a gene: 13. Germline assignment: CDR1 SGHTA and CDR2 FQGNSA. This chain's CDR3 is CASSINRGLALYEQYF. The CDR3 DNA is TGTGCCAGCAGTATTAATCGAGGACTAGCGTTGTACGAGCAGTACTTC.

The chain links TRBV7-3 to TRBJ2-1, with 11 bases lining up with TRBD2. The CDR3 totals 17 residues. V shed 2 bases and J 7 bases; nucleotides not matched to a gene: 10. In germline, CDR1 is SGHTA, CDR2 FQGTGA. CDR3 coding DNA: TGTGCCAGCAGCTTACGGCGTCTAGCGGGAGGTCAGAATGAGCAGTTCTTC. Its translation is CASSLRRLAGGQNEQFF.

J is TRBJ2-1 and V is TRBV25-1, with unresolved D. V was pared by 0 bases and J by 2 bases, with 11 bases between. Looked up from germline, CDR1 is MGHDK and CDR2 is SYGVNS. The CDR3 is 16 residues long. CDR3 in DNA: TGTGCCAGCAGTGAATATGGTACAGTCCCCTACAATGAGCAGTTCTTC. Amino acids: CASSEYGTVPYNEQFF.

The V gene is TRBV11-2, the J gene TRBJ2-1, with 10 nucleotides matching TRBD2. J was trimmed by 2 bases and V by 4 bases; bases with no gene match: 5. The germline V gene encodes CDR1 SGHAT and CDR2 FQNNGV. CDR3 size: 16 residues. CDR3 sequence: CASSSPSGGAYNEQFF. DNA for the CDR3: TGTGCCAGCAGCTCACCGAGCGGGGGGGCCTACAATGAGCAGTTCTTC.

This clone was seen once. The V call is TRBV6-5, the J call TRBJ2-3; 12 bases align to TRBD2. The CDR3 is 16 residues long. The germline CDR1 and CDR2 sequences are MNHEY and SVGAGI. Trimming cost V 0 bases and J 5 bases; bases outside gene matches: 3. CDR3 coding DNA: TGTGCCAGCAGTTACTCGGCTAGCGGGAGGGGAGATACGCAGTATTTT. It yields the protein CASSYSASGRGDTQYF.

This chain joins TRBV28 and TRBJ1-1; 11 nucleotides agree with TRBD1. There are 12 residues in the CDR3. V shed 6 bases and J 12 bases; nucleotides not matched to a gene: 6. Germline CDR1 reads MDHEN; CDR2 reads SYDVKM. The CDR3 region has the DNA TGTGCCAGCAGCCGGACAGGGGGCCGGCCTTTCTTT. It translates to CASSRTGGRPFF.

This chain joins TRBV12-3 or TRBV12-4 and TRBJ1-5; TRBD1 might be the D (5 bases). This CDR3 contains 13 residues. Trimming cost V 6 bases and J 5 bases, with 11 bases left between them. CDR3: CASSDVRDQPQHF. CDR3 nucleotides: TGTGCCAGCAGCGACGTCAGGGATCAGCCCCAGCATTTT.